These 20 T cell receptor beta chains were all obtained from the same sample, sequenced in a study of technical replicates of blood from a few donors (dated by TCRdb to the late 2010s). Library generation was performed with the immunoSEQ multiplex PCR assay. The table comes from immuneACCESS by way of TCRdb, which keeps in-frame sequences with V and J called. Part of the clones is missing from these tables; in studies checked, under half for an unresolved V gene and the rest for unknown reasons. In all, the sample holds about 60,000 clones, and more than 75% of those were seen once. Clones ranked in the top ten supply 4.5% to 5.5% of the sample. The sample taken for sequencing was PBMCs. These receptors originate from a human donor in good health. Some clones in this sample may be carry-over from other donors' samples.

The V gene is TRBV25-1, the J gene TRBJ1-5; TRBD1 matches at 7 bases. The CDR3 runs to 15 residues. Losses at the gene ends were 4 bases for V and 4 bases for J; bases not matched to a gene: 7. Per germline, CDR1 MGHDK and CDR2 SYGVNS. CDR3 DNA: TGTGCCAGCAGTGCCAGCACAGGGGTTAATCAGCCCCAGCATTTT. It is translated as CASSASTGVNQPQHF.

This chain uses TRBV30 with TRBJ2-5, with D tentatively TRBD2 (7 bases). This CDR3 contains 13 residues. The germline V gene has CDR1 GTSNPN and CDR2 SVGIG (reference sequence). V was pared by 3 bases and J by 5 bases, with 13 bases between. CDR3 amino acids: CAWRGGAGETQYF. CDR3 bases: TGTGCCTGGAGGGGGGGGGCAGGGGAGACCCAGTACTTC.

Only one count was recorded for this clone. V is TRBV7-2 and J is TRBJ2-2, with no clear D. Looked up from germline, CDR1 is SGHTA and CDR2 is FQGNSA. The V end lost 7 bases, the J end lost 0 bases, and 12 bases lay between the germline ends. CDR3 length: 15 amino acids. CDR3 amino acids: CASTWQAANTGELFF. CDR3 in DNA: TGTGCCAGCACCTGGCAGGCAGCGAACACCGGGGAGCTGTTTTTT.

V usage is TRBV6-6 and J usage is TRBJ2-3, with a possible D match to TRBD2 (6 bases). The germline gives CDR1 MNHNY, CDR2 SVGAGI (reference sequence). V was pared by 8 bases and J by 5 bases, with 14 bases between. The CDR3 has 13 amino acids. The CDR3: CASLTSEGDTQYF. CDR3 coding DNA: TGTGCCAGCCTAACGTCGGAGGGAGATACGCAGTATTTT.

The J gene is TRBJ2-3, the V gene TRBV6-1, with D possibly TRBD1 on 6 matching bases. Trimming left V 6 bases short and J 4 bases short, with 14 bases between. CDR3 length: 14 residues. Germline CDR1 reads MNHNS; CDR2 reads SASEGT. The CDR3 DNA reads TGTGCCAGCAGACAAACAGGGTTCGCAGATACGCAGTATTTT. Encoded protein: CASRQTGFADTQYF.

The chain combines TRBV27 with TRBJ2-1; D possibly corresponds to TRBD2 (5 bases). Trimming removed 3 bases at V and 10 bases at J, with 13 bases between. Germline CDR1 and CDR2: MNHEY and SMNVEV (reference sequence). This CDR3 region has 13 residues. CDR3 residues: CASSLMVSGEQFF. CDR3 nucleotides: TGTGCCAGCAGTTTGATGGTTTCGGGGGAGCAGTTCTTC.

V gene TRBV4-1 combines with J gene TRBJ1-4; no definite D call. From germline, CDR1 is MGHRA and CDR2 YSYEKL. The CDR3 is 15 residues long. V shed 2 bases and J shed 0 bases, with 7 bases lying between them. This chain's CDR3 is CASSQQDATNEKLFF. CDR3 DNA sequence: TGCGCCAGCAGCCAACAGGATGCAACTAATGAAAAACTGTTTTTT.

The chain employs TRBV9 and TRBJ2-2; TRBD1 matches 8 bases. Germline trimming cut 4 bases from V and 6 bases from J; bases unmatched to any gene: 8. Germline V gene sequence: CDR1 SGDLS, CDR2 YYNGEE. The CDR3 spans 15 residues. CDR3 sequence: CASSLQTGEAGELFF. DNA of the CDR3: TGTGCCAGCAGCTTGCAGACAGGGGAGGCCGGGGAGCTGTTTTTT.

The chain has TRBV6-5 and TRBJ1-6, with D possibly TRBD1 on 5 matching bases. V lost 6 bases and J lost 7, with 13 bases in between. CDR3 length equals 14 residues. Germline CDR1 and CDR2: MNHEY and SVGAGI. CDR3 nucleotides: TGTGCCAGCAGCCCCGACAGACAAAATTCACCCCTCCACTTT. It translates to CASSPDRQNSPLHF.

This chain's CDR3 is CASSPREVTGVGYTF. CDR3 DNA sequence: TGCGCCAGCAGCCCCCGAGAGGTAACAGGGGTTGGCTACACCTTC. The chain links TRBV4-3 to TRBJ1-2; 7 nucleotides align to TRBD1. CDR3 size: 15 residues. Germline V gene sequence: CDR1 LGHNA, CDR2 YSLEER. The ends lost 4 bases at V and 7 bases at J; junction bases unmatched: 12.

The V call is TRBV18, the J call TRBJ1-1; 7 nucleotides align to TRBD1. The CDR3 extends over 15 amino acids. The germline V gene has CDR1 KGHSH and CDR2 LQKENI. Trimming removed 10 bases from V and 4 bases from J; junction bases left unmatched: 15. This CDR3 reads CATSTNQGESTEAFF. In nucleotides, the CDR3 is TGTGCCACTTCAACTAATCAGGGGGAAAGCACTGAAGCTTTCTTT.

The CDR3 protein is CASSDQTSATPTDEQFF. The CDR3, as DNA: TGTGCCAGCAGCGATCAGACTAGCGCCACCCCTACGGATGAGCAGTTCTTC. The rearrangement links TRBV11-2 to TRBJ2-1; 8 nucleotides align to TRBD2. The germline CDR1 and CDR2 sequences are SGHAT and FQNNGV. V lost 5 bases to trimming and J lost 8 bases; unmatched junction nucleotides: 17. The CDR3 loop spans 17 amino acids.

This clone showed up many times. The chain employs TRBV5-4 and TRBJ2-7; D remains ambiguous. V gave up 0 bases and J gave up 0 bases, with 10 bases separating them. CDR3 length: 15 amino acids. The germline CDR1 and CDR2 sequences are SGHNT and YYREEE (reference sequence). The CDR3 region is CASSLDAGYSYEQYF. As DNA, the CDR3 is TGTGCCAGCAGCTTGGATGCAGGATACTCCTACGAGCAGTACTTC. The variable domain in full, with the rest retrieved from reference TRBV5-4 and TRBJ2-7, is ETGVTQSPTHLIKTRGQQVTLRCSSQSGHNTVSWYQQALGQGPQFIFQYYREEENGRGNFPPRFSGLQFPNYSSELNVNALELDDSALYLCASSLDAGYSYEQYFGPGTRLTVT.

The CDR3 here is CASSVDSSYTF. For the CDR3, the DNA is TGTGCCAGCAGTGTAGACAGCTCCTACACCTTC. This chain links TRBV6-1 with TRBJ1-2, with D possibly matching TRBD1 (5 bases). The germline V gene encodes CDR1 MNHNS and CDR2 SASEGT. The CDR3 spans 11 residues. The V end lost 4 bases, the J end lost 10 bases, and 10 bases lay between the germline ends.

The chain combines TRBV27 with TRBJ2-1, with D tentatively TRBD2 (6 bases). Between the trimmed V and J ends, which lost 5 bases and 8 bases, there was a span of 19 bases. The germline gives CDR1 MNHEY, CDR2 SMNVEV (reference sequence). This CDR3 is built from 15 residues. The CDR3 protein is CASSLLGGRSHEQFF. Written as DNA, the CDR3 is TGTGCCAGCAGTCTCCTGGGGGGTCGGTCCCATGAGCAGTTCTTC.

This chain uses TRBV5-5 with TRBJ2-7, with TRBD2 as a possible D gene (5 bases). The V gene lost 4 bases and the J gene lost 0 bases, with 17 bases spanning the gap. Germline V gene lookup returns CDR1 SGHKS and CDR2 YYEKEE (reference sequence). This CDR3 has 16 amino acids. The CDR3 region is CASSPQGGQSSYEQYF. In nucleotides, the CDR3 is TGTGCCAGCAGCCCCCAAGGCGGGCAGAGCTCCTACGAGCAGTACTTC.

This clone turned up a few times. The chain recombines TRBV2 with TRBJ2-4; 8 bases align to TRBD1. Per the germline V gene, CDR1 is SNHLY and CDR2 is FYNNEI. This CDR3 contains 14 residues. The trim removed 7 bases at V and 6 bases at J, leaving 8 bases unmatched. CDR3 bases: TGTGCCAGCACGGGAAGACAGGGGCCAAACATTCAGTACTTC. Encoded protein: CASTGRQGPNIQYF. The full variable domain, with the rest looked up from reference TRBV2 and TRBJ2-4, is EPEVTQTPSHQVTQMGQEVILRCVPISNHLYFYWYRQILGQKVEFLVSFYNNEISEKSEIFDDQFSVERPDGSNFTLKIRSTKLEDSAMYFCASTGRQGPNIQYFGAGTRLSVL.

Comment on this clone: Distinct nucleotide sequences in the sample also encode this CDR3. The V gene is TRBV4-2, the J gene TRBJ2-5, with a possible D match to TRBD2 (5 bases). Looked up from germline, CDR1 is LGHNA and CDR2 is YNFKEQ. V was clipped by 0 bases and J by 2 bases, with 10 bases between them. The CDR3 has 15 residues. The CDR3: CASSQDAGLQETQYF. CDR3 sequence (DNA): TGTGCCAGCAGCCAAGATGCTGGACTGCAAGAGACCCAGTACTTC.

This rearrangement joins TRBV30 to TRBJ2-4; 8 nucleotides match TRBD2. This CDR3 region has 11 residues. Germline CDR1 reads GTSNPN; CDR2 reads SVGIG (reference sequence). V lost 1 base to trimming and J lost 13 bases; unmatched junction nucleotides: 3. CDR3 in DNA: TGTGCCTGGAGTGGTAGCGGGGTACAGTACTTC. Translation: CAWSGSGVQYF.

This clone has more than one count but fewer than ten. This chain links TRBV7-9 with TRBJ1-2, with TRBD1 identical over 7 bases. Germline lookup yields CDR1 SEHNR and CDR2 FQNEAQ (reference sequence). The CDR3 totals 15 residues. J was trimmed by 3 bases and V by 2 bases; bases with no gene match: 6. In DNA form, the CDR3 reads TGTGCCAGCAGCTTACACACGACAGGGCACTATGGCTACACCTTC. Its translation is CASSLHTTGHYGYTF.